This TCR beta chain was observed in a study of blood T cell repertoires in COVID-19. On the study more broadly: From the United States, Italy and Spain came samples of acute and convalescent COVID-19. Sample material is recorded as cDNA or gDNA derived from T cells, B-cell-depleted T cells, or PBMCs.

Germline V gives CDR1 SEHNR, CDR2 FQNEAQ (reference sequence). This CDR3 is built from 15 residues. V was shortened by 7 bases and J by 7 bases, with 21 bases between the two germline ends. In the source study's methods: For nucleated cells, counts were estimated from reference gene primer amplification. Here immunoSEQ multiplex PCR was the method, and the copy in TCRdb shows in-frame clones only, minus some. V, J and clone size reflect that table, while D and trimming were determined from the DNA. The sample holds 80,000 to 90,000 clones, approximately 86% seen once. This sequence originates from an elderly man with active or convalescent COVID-19. The specimen was peripheral blood. The chain employs TRBV7-9 and TRBJ2-3; tentative D call: TRBD2 (5 bases). CDR3 sequence: CASTEDYPLQNTQYF. Here the CDR3 DNA reads TGTGCCAGCACCGAAGACTACCCCCTCCAGAATACGCAGTATTTT.